This TCR beta chain originates from a study of blood T cell repertoires in COVID-19. Study details: Samples representing acute and convalescent COVID-19 were sourced from the United States, Italy and Spain. Nucleic acid was either cDNA or gDNA, and it came from T cells, B-cell-depleted T cells, or PBMCs.

The CDR3 runs to 14 residues. Looked up from germline, CDR1 is MNHEY and CDR2 is SVGAGI. V gave up 0 bases and J gave up 11 bases, with 16 bases separating them. Under the authors' procedure: Using reference gene primer amplification, nucleated cell counts were estimated. Sequencing used immunoSEQ multiplex PCR; TCRdb keeps in-frame clones, though not all of them. Clone size and V and J calls were adopted from that table, with D and trimming inferred from the DNA. The sample consists of some 390,000 clones, around 86% of them appearing once. This rearrangement joins TRBV6-5 to TRBJ1-1; tentative D call: TRBD1 (6 bases). This TCR derives from a human donor in a cohort sampled during active COVID-19. The sample consisted of peripheral blood. CDR3 amino acids: CASSYSGGALKAFF. As DNA, the CDR3 is TGTGCCAGCAGTTACTCGGGGGGGGCTTTAAAGGCTTTCTTT.